The 13 T cell receptor beta chains presented below share a single source sample, sequenced in a study of T cells in Graves' hyperthyroidism and ophthalmopathy. The source material, RNA transcripts, was used to amplify TCR beta CDR3 regions. Carried out on the TCR CDR3, a first-round RT-PCR used the HTBI primer set. TCRdb re-called the multiplex PCR reads through MiXCR, storing one row per CDR3 protein. The sample contains over 500,000 distinct CDR3 sequences, over 45% of which appear only once. Sequencing was carried out using peripheral blood or thyroid tissue (not recorded which). These receptors originate from an adult woman with Graves' disease, either hyperthyroidism or ophthalmopathy (not recorded which).

The chain has TRBV28 and TRBJ1-2; D might be TRBD1 (6 bases). V dropped 5 bases and J dropped 4 bases, with 14 bases sitting between them. The CDR3 length is 14 residues. The germline V gene has CDR1 MDHEN and CDR2 SYDVKM. The CDR3 loop is CASSTGGDIYGYTF. CDR3 sequence (DNA): TGTGCCAGCAGTACCGGGGGCGATATCTATGGCTACACCTTC.

The CDR3 DNA follows: TGTGCCAGCAGCTGGGACAGAACCCCGGGGACTAGCGGGAGGGCCTGCGGGGCCAACGTCCTGACTTTC. Translated: CASSWDRTPGTSGRACGANVLTF. The chain carries TRBV7-6 and TRBJ2-6, with 16 nucleotides matching TRBD2. This CDR3 has 23 residues. Germline CDR1 is SGHVS and CDR2 is FNYEAQ. Unmatched junction bases numbered 19, after V lost 4 bases and J lost 4 bases.

The rearrangement joins TRBV6-6 to TRBJ1-5, with TRBD1 matching 10 bases. Germline trimming cut 5 bases from V and 6 bases from J; bases unmatched to any gene: 13. CDR1 and CDR2 (germline): MNHNY, SVGAGI (reference sequence). This CDR3 has 17 amino acids. In DNA, the CDR3 is TGTGCCAGCAGTGAAGCGGACAGGGGGATCCCTAGTCAGCCCCAGCATTTT. Amino acid sequence: CASSEADRGIPSQPQHF.

The table lists this clonotype with a few counts. The chain carries TRBV2 and TRBJ1-5; 7 bases are shared with TRBD1. Looked up from germline, CDR1 is SNHLY and CDR2 is FYNNEI. The CDR3 covers 16 residues. The junction had 11 bases not matched to a gene; V was cut back by 8 bases and J by 1 base. The CDR3 reads CASSPNRGGSNQPQHF. The CDR3 nucleotides are TGTGCCAGCTCACCGAACAGGGGTGGGAGCAATCAGCCCCAGCATTTT.

The chain employs TRBV19 and TRBJ2-5; TRBD2 aligns across 11 bases. There are 14 residues in the CDR3. Germline V gene data show CDR1 as LNHDA and CDR2 as SQIVND (reference sequence). V was pared by 5 bases and J by 6 bases, with 5 bases of the junction left unmatched. Here the CDR3 reads CASSDLAGGKTQYF. The CDR3 DNA sequence: TGTGCCAGTAGTGACCTAGCGGGGGGAAAGACCCAGTACTTC.

This clonotype showed up just a few times. The chain links TRBV7-8 to TRBJ1-6; D is unresolved. Trimming pared 0 bases from V and 7 bases from J, leaving 10 bases between. Germline CDR1 SGHVS, CDR2 FQNEAQ. The CDR3 consists of 15 residues. In DNA, the CDR3 is TGTGCCAGCAGCTTAGCGACGGGGATGAATTCACCCCTCCACTTT. Amino acid sequence: CASSLATGMNSPLHF. Looking up the rest from reference TRBV7-8 and TRBJ1-6 gives the full variable domain: GAGVSQSPRYKVAKRGQDVALRCDPISGHVSLFWYQQALGQGPEFLTYFQNEAQLDKSGLPSDRFFAERPEGSVSTLKIQRTQQEDSAVYLCASSLATGMNSPLHFGNGTRLTVT.

The chain employs TRBV28 and TRBJ2-5, with 7 bases that match TRBD2. The CDR3 is 16 amino acids. The ends lost 5 bases at V and 4 bases at J; junction bases unmatched: 13. From germline, CDR1 is MDHEN and CDR2 SYDVKM. This CDR3 is CASSLRARGVGETQYF. The CDR3 nucleotides are TGTGCCAGCAGTCTCCGGGCCCGGGGGGTAGGAGAGACCCAGTACTTC.

The gene calls are TRBV20-1 and TRBJ1-2; no clear D gene. V lost 3 bases and J 8 bases, leaving 13 bases between the germline ends. This CDR3 is 12 amino acids long. Germline CDR1 reads DFQATT; CDR2 reads SNEGSKA (reference sequence). The CDR3 loop is CSARAQARGYTF. The CDR3 bases are TGCAGTGCTAGGGCTCAGGCAAGGGGCTACACCTTC.

This clonotype showed up just a few times. The gene calls are TRBV2 and TRBJ1-6, with a tentative D call TRBD1 (5 bases). The germline V gene encodes CDR1 SNHLY and CDR2 FYNNEI. The length of the CDR3 is 15 residues. The V and J ends lost 6 bases and 8 bases respectively, with 17 bases between them. This chain's CDR3 is CASRETVWSDSPLHF. The CDR3 bases are TGTGCCAGCAGAGAGACAGTGTGGTCGGATTCACCCCTCCACTTT.

This clonotype has ten or more counts. The chain carries TRBV9 and TRBJ1-1; the match to TRBD1 covers 7 bases. The J segment lost 6 bases and the V segment lost 3 bases, leaving 8 bases of the junction unmatched. The CDR3 is 14 amino acids. The germline V gene has CDR1 SGDLS and CDR2 YYNGEE. CDR3 amino acids: CASSARDRSPEAFF. DNA of the CDR3: TGTGCCAGCAGCGCACGGGACAGAAGCCCTGAAGCTTTCTTT.

This clonotype was found many times. CDR3 DNA: TGTGCCAGCAGCTTCATGGAGGAAATTAATGAAAAACTGTTTTTT. Protein product: CASSFMEEINEKLFF. The chain employs TRBV7-9 and TRBJ1-4; D remains ambiguous. Per germline, CDR1 SEHNR and CDR2 FQNEAQ (reference sequence). CDR3 length: 15 amino acids. Trimming removed 3 bases at V and 4 bases at J, with 12 bases between.

Written as DNA, the CDR3 is TGTGCCATCACCTTAGACAGGAGTGGCTACACCTTC. Its translation is CAITLDRSGYTF. J is TRBJ1-2 and V is TRBV10-3, with a possible D match to TRBD1 (6 bases). Germline CDR1 is ENHRY and CDR2 is SYGVKD. V was pared by 7 bases and J by 7 bases, with 13 bases between. The CDR3 consists of 12 residues.

The chain employs TRBV24-1 and TRBJ2-7; 10 bases are shared with TRBD1. The CDR3 loop spans 16 amino acids. Germline V gene lookup returns CDR1 KGHDR and CDR2 SFDVKD. Trimming removed 5 bases from V and 1 base from J; junction bases left unmatched: 7. CDR3 residues: CATSVSGQGDSYEQYF. Here the CDR3 DNA reads TGTGCCACCAGTGTCTCCGGACAGGGGGATTCCTACGAGCAGTACTTC.